These T cell receptor beta chains were read from a single sample in a study of cytomegalovirus exposure and HLA in healthy donors. Data came from immunoSEQ multiplex PCR; TCRdb stores just in-frame clones and leaves some out. The sample consists of under 200,000 clones, about 72% of them appearing once. The sequenced sample was PBMCs. The receptor set was obtained from a man younger than 40 in good health and CMV-seropositive. CDR3s include the opening cysteine and the closing phenylalanine or tryptophan. The D gene is left open where the match is weak. Clone size is shown for a subset of rows, as once, few, many or a class of expanded clone.

>NA|TRBJ2-3|TRBD1|TRBV4-1
CASSHGPLRGYTDTQYF
TGCGCCAGCAGCCACGGTCCTCTCAGGGGGTATACAGATACGCAGTATTTT
>NA|TRBJ1-4|TRBD1|TRBV29-1
CSVAVGTGPEKLFF
TGCAGCGTTGCGGTGGGGACAGGGCCTGAAAAACTGTTTTTT
>NA|TRBJ2-3|NA|TRBV27
CASSLIGDTDTQYF
TGTGCCAGCAGTTTAATCGGAGACACAGATACGCAGTATTTT
>few|TRBJ2-3|TRBD1|TRBV25-1
CASSGDRAGSSTDTQYF
TGTGCCAGCAGTGGGGACAGGGCCGGGAGTAGCACAGATACGCAGTATTTT
>NA|TRBJ1-6|NA|TRBV27
CASSFRTHNSPLHF
TGTGCCAGCAGTTTCAGGACACATAATTCACCCCTCCACTTT
>NA|TRBJ2-2|NA|TRBV4-2
CASSRDWGDTGELFF
TGTGCCAGCAGCCGCGATTGGGGGGACACCGGGGAGCTGTTTTTT
>NA|TRBJ1-4|TRBD1|TRBV27
CASSTGQSTTNEKLFF
TGTGCCAGCAGTACGGGACAGTCTACAACTAATGAAAAACTGTTTTTT
>NA|TRBJ2-2|NA|TRBV2
CATEAGQNTGELFF
TGTGCCACGGAAGCGGGCCAGAACACCGGGGAGCTGTTTTTT
>NA|TRBJ1-5|NA|TRBV14
CASSRPPQGGDQPQHF
TGTGCCAGCAGCCGCCCTCCCCAGGGTGGGGATCAGCCCCAGCATTTT
>NA|TRBJ2-3|TRBD2|TRBV10-3
CAISESTSGTDTQYF
TGTGCCATCAGTGAGTCGACTAGCGGAACAGATACGCAGTATTTT
>NA|TRBJ1-5|NA|TRBV6-1
CASSENRYQPQHF
TGTGCCAGCAGTGAAAACCGGTATCAGCCCCAGCATTTT
>NA|TRBJ1-2|TRBD1|TRBV5-4
CASSHIQGAGGYTF
TGTGCCAGCAGCCATATACAGGGGGCAGGGGGCTACACCTTC
>NA|TRBJ2-7|TRBD1|TRBV6-5
CASSYYWTGRYEQYF
TGTGCCAGCAGTTACTATTGGACAGGGCGTTACGAGCAGTACTTC
>NA|TRBJ1-1|NA|TRBV2
CASSELTGWTEAFF
TGTGCCAGCAGTGAATTAACAGGGTGGACTGAAGCTTTCTTT
>NA|TRBJ2-2|NA|TRBV19
CASSGTDFTGELFF
TGTGCCAGTAGTGGTACAGATTTCACCGGGGAGCTGTTTTTT
>NA|TRBJ2-5|NA|TRBV18
CASSPAAETQYF
TGTGCCAGCTCACCGGCGGCAGAGACCCAGTACTTC
>NA|TRBJ1-1|NA|TRBV2
CASSRVGNTEAFF
TGTGCCAGCAGCAGGGTAGGAAACACTGAAGCTTTCTTT
>NA|TRBJ1-6|NA|TRBV2
CASSAPGRKAPLHF
TGTGCCAGCAGCGCTCCGGGGAGGAAGGCACCCCTCCACTTT
>NA|TRBJ1-2|NA|TRBV4-1
CASTNEGGGYTF
TGCGCCAGCACCAATGAGGGTGGTGGCTACACCTTC
>NA|TRBJ1-2|TRBD1|TRBV4-1
CASSQGTVDYGYTF
TGCGCCAGCAGCCAGGGGACAGTGGACTATGGCTACACCTTC
>NA|TRBJ2-2|NA|TRBV30
CAWSRLGANTGELFF
TGTGCCTGGAGCCGTCTGGGGGCCAACACCGGGGAGCTGTTTTTT
>NA|TRBJ2-2|NA|TRBV5-1
CASTGGGNTGELFF
TGCGCCAGCACGGGAGGGGGCAACACCGGGGAGCTGTTTTTT
>NA|TRBJ2-7|NA|TRBV5-6
CASSPGTNTYEQYF
TGTGCCAGCAGCCCCGGGACAAATACCTACGAGCAGTACTTC
>NA|TRBJ2-2|TRBD1|TRBV25-1
CASSEPKTRTGSSGELFF
TGTGCCAGCAGTGAACCGAAAACGCGGACAGGGTCTTCCGGGGAGCTGTTTTTT
>NA|TRBJ2-2|TRBD1|TRBV10-2
CASSFLGQINTGELFF
TGCGCCAGCAGTTTTCTGGGACAGATTAACACCGGGGAGCTGTTTTTT
>NA|TRBJ1-1|NA|TRBV18
CASSPLPGEETEAFF
TGTGCCAGCTCACCTCTACCCGGGGAGGAAACTGAAGCTTTCTTT
>NA|TRBJ2-7|NA|TRBV27
CASSAGQNYEQYF
TGTGCCAGCAGTGCGGGACAGAACTACGAGCAGTACTTC
>few|TRBJ1-1|TRBD1|TRBV5-1
CASSLQTGDMNTEAFF
TGCGCCAGCAGCTTGCAGACAGGGGATATGAACACTGAAGCTTTCTTT
>once|TRBJ2-7|TRBD2|TRBV30
CAWRVGGLVEQYF
TGTGCCTGGAGGGTCGGGGGACTAGTTGAGCAGTACTTC
>few|TRBJ2-5|TRBD1|TRBV28
CATRDRAQETQYF
TGTGCCACCCGGGACAGGGCCCAAGAGACCCAGTACTTC
>once|TRBJ1-5|TRBD1|TRBV27
CASTLTGLSQPQHF
TGTGCCAGCACCCTGACAGGGCTATCTCAGCCCCAGCATTTT
>NA|TRBJ1-3|TRBD1|TRBV4-2
CASQESGRGFTIYF
TGTGCCAGCCAGGAGTCGGGCAGGGGGTTCACCATATATTTT
>once|TRBJ1-4|TRBD1|TRBV14
CASSQGARGTGVEKLFF
TGTGCCAGCAGCCAGGGCGCGAGAGGGACAGGGGTTGAAAAACTGTTTTTT
>NA|TRBJ1-6|NA|TRBV10-3
CAISEVPRSSYNSPLHF
TGTGCCATCAGTGAGGTTCCACGGAGCTCCTATAATTCACCCCTCCACTTT
>once|TRBJ1-6|NA|TRBV18
CASSPLEATSSPLHF
TGTGCCAGCTCACCACTCGAGGCGACTAGTTCACCCCTCCACTTT
>NA|TRBJ2-3|TRBD2|TRBV5-6
CASSSLTSGGASTDTQYF
TGTGCCAGCAGCTCGCTGACTAGCGGGGGGGCAAGCACAGATACGCAGTATTTT
>NA|TRBJ2-3|TRBD2|TRBV11-2
CASSLGFRTSGGLDTQYF
TGTGCCAGCAGCTTAGGTTTTCGGACTAGCGGGGGTTTAGATACGCAGTATTTT
>NA|TRBJ2-3|NA|TRBV15
CATSIRGMNTQYF
TGTGCCACCAGCATACGGGGTATGAATACGCAGTATTTT
>NA|TRBJ2-2|TRBD1|TRBV19
CASSIWTGRWNTGELFF
TGTGCCAGTAGTATTTGGACAGGGAGGTGGAACACCGGGGAGCTGTTTTTT
>NA|TRBJ1-6|TRBD1|TRBV9
CASSAGQGDSPLHF
TGTGCCAGCAGCGCGGGACAGGGGGACTCACCCCTCCACTTT
>NA|TRBJ1-5|TRBD1|TRBV19
CASSPDRGNNQPQHF
TGTGCCAGTAGCCCGGACAGGGGAAACAATCAGCCCCAGCATTTT
>NA|TRBJ1-5|NA|TRBV7-6
CASSGGTAFSNQPQHF
TGTGCCAGCAGCGGGGGGACGGCTTTTAGCAATCAGCCCCAGCATTTT
>few|TRBJ2-1|TRBD1|TRBV2
CASSDRGTHNEQFF
TGTGCCAGCAGTGACAGGGGGACCCACAATGAGCAGTTCTTC
>NA|TRBJ2-5|NA|TRBV7-9
CASSPVRQVLQETQYF
TGTGCCAGCAGCCCCGTACGACAGGTCCTCCAAGAGACCCAGTACTTC
>few|TRBJ2-3|NA|TRBV28
CASSLSGLQYF
TGTGCCAGCAGTTTGTCAGGGCTGCAGTATTTT